This T cell receptor beta chain was documented in a study of identical twins. Study-level results: Conclusions leaned on cross-sectional statistical analysis and did not track the same donors over time. A lower insertion count was a feature of abundant cord blood beta clonotypes, with no such feature in memory repertoires.

A template switching step contributed a universal primer site, while unique molecular identifiers were present in the cDNA. TCRdb processed the 5' RACE reads anew with MiXCR; each CDR3 protein has one entry. The sample has 650,000 to 800,000 distinct CDR3 sequences, 8.6% seen once. The CDR3 totals 12 residues. V shed 4 bases and J shed 10 bases, with 11 bases lying between them. CDR1 and CDR2 from the germline V gene are SGHTA and FQGTGA. A word on this clonotype: As yet, its antigen is unknown.

The sample was also linked to a second study, of yellow fever vaccine responses in identical twins.

The receptor was derived from a young woman in good health. V usage is TRBV7-3 and J usage is TRBJ2-1, with D perhaps given as TRBD1 or TRBD2 (6 bases each). Source material: PBMCs. For the CDR3, the DNA is TGTGCCAGCAGCTGGAGGGGGAACGAGCAGTTCTTC. Translated: CASSWRGNEQFF.